Below, 5 T cell receptor beta chains from the same sample are listed, as sequenced in a study of CD8+ T cells in alopecia areata. Following RNA extraction, reverse transcription yielded cDNA that acted as the sequencing template. Data came from immunoSEQ multiplex PCR; TCRdb stores just in-frame clones and leaves some out. The sample yields roughly 210,000 clones, roughly two fifths seen once. Treatment reported: oral pan-JAK inhibitor, 5-10 mg twice daily. Specimen: CD4+ T cells sorted from blood, collected around week 37, from a patient treated with tofacitinib. The origin of the receptors is a human donor with alopecia areata.

The V call is TRBV19, the J call TRBJ2-6; TRBD1 or TRBD2 may be the D gene (5 bases each). The germline V and J ends were trimmed by 6 bases and 2 bases, with 11 bases remaining between them. The germline CDR1 and CDR2 sequences are LNHDA and SQIVND (reference sequence). The CDR3 spans 15 residues. The CDR3 DNA sequence: TGTGCCAGTAGACCCCGGGACGCTGGGGCCAACGTCCTGACTTTC. Its translation: CASRPRDAGANVLTF.

This clone showed up just a few times. The chain couples TRBV29-1 to TRBJ2-5; TRBD2 is a possible D gene (7 bases). CDR3 length: 11 amino acids. Trimming shortened V by 8 bases and J by 4 bases, and 11 bases separated the two germline ends. CDR1 is SQVTM and CDR2 is ANQGSEA in the germline V gene. CDR3 in DNA: TGCAGCCTGGGAGGGGGAGAGACCCAGTACTTC. It is translated as CSLGGGETQYF.

The chain is built from TRBV29-1 and TRBJ2-7; TRBD2 matches 7 bases. The J segment lost 4 bases and the V segment lost 4 bases, leaving 7 bases of the junction unmatched. Germline loops: CDR1 SQVTM, CDR2 ANQGSEA. The CDR3 runs 13 residues. The CDR3 nucleotides read TGCAGCGTTGGGAGGCGGGGGAATTACGAGCAGTACTTC. Amino acids: CSVGRRGNYEQYF.

The chain uses TRBV30 and TRBJ1-4; D is perhaps TRBD1 (6 bases). The CDR3 runs to 13 residues. V was trimmed by 3 bases and J by 7 bases, leaving 12 bases between them. Germline-derived CDR1 and CDR2 are GTSNPN and SVGIG (reference sequence). The CDR3: CAWRTDSSEKLFF. Written as DNA, the CDR3 is TGTGCCTGGAGAACGGACAGCAGTGAAAAACTGTTTTTT.

Here the CDR3 reads CASSLARTSGSHEQYF. Written as DNA, the CDR3 is TGCGCCAGCAGCTTGGCTAGGACTAGCGGGAGCCACGAGCAGTACTTC. J is TRBJ2-7 and V is TRBV5-1; 13 bases align to TRBD2. With V trimmed by 0 bases and J by 5 bases, 5 bases remained unmatched. The CDR3 is 16 residues long. Germline CDR1 and CDR2: SGHRS and YFSETQ.